This record looks at one TCR beta chain sequence and its context. Other DNA sequences in this sample translate to the same CDR3. These data come from a study of blood T cell repertoires in COVID-19. Participant-given clinical history determined each cohort assignment. Germline V gives CDR1 SQVTM, CDR2 ANQGSEA. V was shortened by 2 bases and J by 1 base, with 8 bases between the two germline ends. The CDR3 has 13 residues. The assay was immunoSEQ multiplex PCR, and TCRdb's table has in-frame clones only and misses some. The sample consists of approximately 400,000 clones, 85% to 90% of them appearing once.

This receptor was identified in a woman between 18 and 29 years old who had recovered from COVID-19. V is TRBV29-1 and J is TRBJ1-1; perhaps TRBD1 as D (5 bases). The source material was PBMCs or T cells enriched from blood (not recorded which). In DNA, the CDR3 is TGCAGCGTTGAACGTCAGGGGAACACTGAAGCTTTCTTT. It encodes CSVERQGNTEAFF.